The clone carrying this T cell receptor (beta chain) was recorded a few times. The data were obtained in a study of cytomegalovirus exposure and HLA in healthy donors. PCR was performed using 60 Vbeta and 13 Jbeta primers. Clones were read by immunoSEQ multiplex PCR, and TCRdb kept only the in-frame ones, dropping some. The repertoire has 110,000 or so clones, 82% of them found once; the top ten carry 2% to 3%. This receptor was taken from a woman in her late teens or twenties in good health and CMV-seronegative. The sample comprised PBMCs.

The CDR3 region is CASSTGQGGSPLHF. CDR3 DNA: TGTGCCAGCAGCACGGGACAGGGAGGGTCACCCCTCCACTTT. The rearrangement uses TRBV6-6 and TRBJ1-6; TRBD1 matches 9 bases. The CDR3 length is 14 residues. The junction had 7 bases not matched to a gene; V was cut back by 6 bases and J by 10 bases. Germline V gene data show CDR1 as MNHNY and CDR2 as SVGAGI (reference sequence).